This TCR beta chain was captured by sequencing in a study of CXCR3-negative and CXCR3-positive naive CD8 T cells. General study points: Naive cells positive for CXCR3 carried more hydrophobic TRB CDR3s than CXCR3-negative ones.

Through 5' RACE with UMI labels, the TRB cDNA libraries were prepared. With the 5' RACE reads reprocessed, TCRdb shows one record per CDR3 protein and no DNA. This sample's table reports about 150,000 distinct CDR3 sequences. The CDR3 spans 15 residues. CDR1 is LNHNV and CDR2 is YYDKDF in the germline V gene (reference sequence). With regard to this clonotype: Its antigen is undetermined.

The origin of this receptor is a human donor in good health. Some clones in this sample may be carry-over from other donors' samples. This chain uses TRBV15 with TRBJ2-1. Sequencing was carried out using naive CXCR3+ CD8+ T cells from blood. Described subset: CD45RO-CCR7+CD27+CD95- naive CD8+ T cells expressing CXCR3 (TNR3+). This CDR3 reads CATSRERGSLNEQFF.